One and the same sample provided the 15 T cell receptor beta chains below, sequenced in a study of immune evolution from preneoplasia to lung adenocarcinoma. The protocol was immunoSEQ multiplex PCR, while the TCRdb copy is restricted to in-frame clones and leaves out a portion. Of more than 4,000 clones in the sample, more than 65% are singletons; the top ten hold around 7%. The sequencing input was FFPE minimally invasive lung adenocarcinoma tissue. The receptor set was obtained from a person between 50 and 70 years old with lung adenocarcinoma.

The chain uses TRBV4-2 and TRBJ2-3; a possible D gene is TRBD2 (5 bases). The CDR3 contains 15 residues. V was trimmed by 1 base and J by 4 bases, leaving 12 bases between them. CDR1 and CDR2 from the germline V gene are LGHNA and YNFKEQ. DNA of the CDR3: TGTGCCAGCAGCCAAGCCGAGGGTGGCGCAGATACGCAGTATTTT. Amino acid sequence: CASSQAEGGADTQYF.

A few counts support this clone. The rearrangement uses TRBV28 and TRBJ2-7, with TRBD1 matching 9 bases. The germline V gene encodes CDR1 MDHEN and CDR2 SYDVKM. This CDR3 comprises 16 residues. The V segment lost 4 bases and the J segment 7 bases; nucleotides outside the gene matches: 14. CDR3 region: CASSSYPTGGSGEQYF. CDR3 nucleotides: TGTGCCAGCAGTTCTTATCCGACAGGGGGATCGGGGGAGCAGTACTTC.

The CDR3 DNA sequence: TGTGCCAGCAGTGACTCTACAAGCGGGGAGGCAGATACGCAGTATTTT. Translated, it gives CASSDSTSGEADTQYF. The chain recombines TRBV6-4 with TRBJ2-3; 7 bases are a match to TRBD2. Germline V gene sequence: CDR1 MRHNA, CDR2 SNTAGT. With 0 bases clipped from V and 4 bases from J, the junction kept 7 bases outside the gene matches. The CDR3 sequence is 16 residues long.

This clone is a singleton in its sample. A junction end diverges from the germline sequence, so it may reflect a read error. V and J are TRBV11-2 and TRBJ1-2; 7 nucleotides line up with TRBD1. The CDR3 is 15 amino acids. CDR1 is SGHAT and CDR2 is FQNNGV in the germline V gene. In nucleotides, the CDR3 is TGTGCCAGCAGCCGCTCCACCGGGACAGACTACGGCTACACCTTC. This sequence encodes CASSRSTGTDYGYTF.

V gene TRBV14 combines with J gene TRBJ2-5; D is tentatively TRBD1 or TRBD2 (5 bases each). This CDR3 is 16 amino acids long. Per germline, CDR1 SGHDN and CDR2 FVKESK. V lost 4 bases to trimming and J lost 7 bases, with 22 bases between them. This CDR3 reads CASSRGSMGPRGTQYF. CDR3 sequence (DNA): TGTGCCAGCAGCCGGGGGAGCATGGGGCCGCGAGGGACCCAGTACTTC.

The table lists this clone with a few counts. V and J are TRBV7-9 and TRBJ2-7; D possibly uses TRBD1 or TRBD2 (5 bases each). Trimming removed 5 bases at V and 0 bases at J, with 20 bases between. The germline V gene has CDR1 SEHNR and CDR2 FQNEAQ (reference sequence). The CDR3 covers 17 residues. The CDR3 DNA reads as TGTGCCAGCAGCCGGACTCCCGCGACAGATAACTCCTACGAGCAGTACTTC. Its translation is CASSRTPATDNSYEQYF.

The chain links TRBV6-1 to TRBJ2-5; 8 bases are shared with TRBD1. The length of the CDR3 is 13 residues. The germline gives CDR1 MNHNS, CDR2 SASEGT. V lost 1 base and J lost 5; bases outside the gene matches: 0. The CDR3, as DNA: TGTGCCAGCAGTGAAGGACAGGGGGAGACCCAGTACTTC. This translates into CASSEGQGETQYF.

As for this clone: Additional DNA sequences in this sample encode the identical CDR3. The V gene is TRBV2, the J gene TRBJ2-5; 9 bases agree with TRBD2. The CDR3 spans 16 residues. V gave up 6 bases and J gave up 0 bases; unmatched junction bases: 8. Germline CDR1 reads SNHLY; CDR2 reads FYNNEI. The CDR3 here is CASRRDLAGHQETQYF. CDR3 in DNA: TGTGCCAGCAGGAGGGATCTAGCGGGGCACCAAGAGACCCAGTACTTC.

V gene TRBV5-1 combines with J gene TRBJ2-3; TRBD2 aligns across 10 bases. The CDR3 is 16 amino acids. J was trimmed by 3 bases and V by 4 bases; bases with no gene match: 8. CDR1 is SGHRS, CDR2 YFSETQ, per germline. The CDR3 protein is CASSRSGGAGTDTQYF. The CDR3 coding sequence is TGCGCCAGCAGCCGCAGCGGGGGGGCGGGAACAGATACGCAGTATTTT. The whole variable domain, filled in from reference TRBV5-1 and TRBJ2-3, reads KAGVTQTPRYLIKTRGQQVTLSCSPISGHRSVSWYQQTPGQGLQFLFEYFSETQRNKGNFPGRFSGRQFSNSRSEMNVSTLELGDSALYLCASSRSGGAGTDTQYFGPGTRLTVL.

The chain is built from TRBV30 and TRBJ2-5; a possible D gene is TRBD1 (5 bases). This CDR3 has 13 amino acids. Trimming cost V 3 bases and J 6 bases, with 14 bases left between them. Looked up from germline, CDR1 is GTSNPN and CDR2 is SVGIG (reference sequence). The CDR3 bases are TGTGCCTGGAGAAATCAGGGTGTCCAGACCCAGTACTTC. Residues: CAWRNQGVQTQYF.

In its sample, this clone was seen once. The rearrangement links TRBV27 to TRBJ1-1; the match to TRBD1 covers 8 bases. The CDR3 covers 17 residues. In germline, CDR1 is MNHEY, CDR2 SMNVEV (reference sequence). With V trimmed by 6 bases and J by 1 base, 13 bases remained unmatched. CDR3 loop: CASRPNARGQGNTEAFF. For the CDR3, the DNA is TGTGCCAGCAGACCTAACGCCCGAGGACAGGGGAACACTGAAGCTTTCTTT.

CDR3 loop: CASSPGTGNTGELFF. In DNA, the CDR3 is TGCGCCAGCAGCCCGGGGACAGGGAACACCGGGGAGCTGTTTTTT. The chain couples TRBV5-1 to TRBJ2-2, with 8 nucleotides matching TRBD1. This CDR3 region has 15 residues. The junction had 3 bases not matched to a gene; V was cut back by 4 bases and J by 1 base. Germline V CDR1 and CDR2: SGHRS, YFSETQ. Using reference TRBV5-1 and TRBJ2-2 for the parts outside the CDR3, the full variable domain is KAGVTQTPRYLIKTRGQQVTLSCSPISGHRSVSWYQQTPGQGLQFLFEYFSETQRNKGNFPGRFSGRQFSNSRSEMNVSTLELGDSALYLCASSPGTGNTGELFFGEGSRLTVL.

This clone appeared a single time. The chain uses TRBV9 and TRBJ2-2; TRBD2 matches 13 bases. V was clipped by 4 bases and J by 4 bases; unmatched bases: 10. This CDR3 comprises 18 residues. The germline CDR1 and CDR2 sequences are SGDLS and YYNGEE. This CDR3 is CASSRLLAGGRSTGELFF. The DNA for the CDR3 is TGTGCCAGCAGCCGTCTACTAGCGGGGGGGCGTAGCACCGGGGAGCTGTTTTTT.

V is TRBV28 and J is TRBJ2-7; possibly TRBD1 or TRBD2 for D (5 bases each). V lost 6 bases to trimming and J lost 5 bases, with 14 bases between them. The germline CDR1 and CDR2 sequences are MDHEN and SYDVKM. CDR3 length equals 13 residues. The CDR3 spells CASSPLGEHEQYF. Written as DNA, the CDR3 is TGTGCCAGCAGCCCCCTGGGGGAACACGAGCAGTACTTC.

The chain recombines TRBV6-6 with TRBJ1-1; possibly TRBD1 for D (5 bases). This CDR3 is 14 amino acids long. CDR1 is MNHNY and CDR2 is SVGAGI in the germline V gene (reference sequence). V was trimmed by 6 bases and J by 3 bases, leaving 14 bases between them. DNA for the CDR3: TGTGCCAGCAGAAACGGTGACAGATACACTGAAGCTTTCTTT. As protein: CASRNGDRYTEAFF.